The rows below give T cell receptor beta chains drawn from one sample of a study of blood T cell repertoires in COVID-19. Assay used: immunoSEQ multiplex PCR; TCRdb lists only in-frame clones, some missing. Altogether under 300,000 clones are present, about 80% being singletons, with the ten largest covering 2.5% to 4%. Sample: peripheral blood. These receptors were obtained from a woman over 75 with acute or convalescent COVID-19. CDR3s include the opening cysteine and the closing phenylalanine or tryptophan. A D gene is named only where the DNA matches it firmly. Clone size is not always given. Where it is, it says once, few, many or a class for expanded clones.

>TRBD1|-|TRBJ2-4|TRBV27
TGTGCCAGCAGTCCTGGGACAGGGGTTACCAAAAACATTCAGTACTTC
CASSPGTGVTKNIQYF
>TRBD1|-|TRBJ1-2|TRBV6-5
TGTGCCAGCAGTCGGGACAGGGCGGTTAGAGGCTACACCTTC
CASSRDRAVRGYTF
>-|-|TRBJ1-1|TRBV6-5
TGTGCCAGCAGTTACTCGAGGCACAGGACGAACACTGAAGCTTTCTTT
CASSYSRHRTNTEAFF
>-|-|TRBJ2-5|TRBV5-5
TGTGCCAGCAGCCAAGGACACGAGGAGACCCAGTACTTC
CASSQGHEETQYF
>-|-|TRBJ2-1|TRBV25-1
TGTGCCAGCAGTGATATCACAGGGGGGGGTGCATACAATGAGCAGTTCTTC
CASSDITGGGAYNEQFF
>-|few|TRBJ1-4|TRBV19
TGTGCCAGTAGTTTGATCAGGGATAATGAAAAACTGTTTTTT
CASSLIRDNEKLFF
>-|-|TRBJ1-5|TRBV29-1
TGCAGCGTTGAGGGGGGAGGGGGTCAGCCCCAGCATTTT
CSVEGGGGQPQHF
>-|-|TRBJ1-5|TRBV19
TGTGCCAGTAGTATAGGTAGGGGTAGCAATCAGCCCCAGCATTTT
CASSIGRGSNQPQHF
>TRBD2|-|TRBJ2-5|TRBV7-2
TGTGCCAGCAGTAGCGGGGGGGCGGGTTTTCGGAGAGAGACCCAGTACTTC
CASSSGGAGFRRETQYF
>TRBD2|-|TRBJ2-5|TRBV19
TGTGCCAGTAGTATTGGGGAGCGGGGCCAAGAGACCCAGTACTTC
CASSIGERGQETQYF
>TRBD1|-|TRBJ1-1|TRBV6-2/TRBV6-3
TGTGCCAGCAGTTACCCGGGACAGGGTGGCCCTGAAGCTTTCTTT
CASSYPGQGGPEAFF
>TRBD2|-|TRBJ2-5|TRBV24-1
TGTGCCACCAGTGAGGGGACTAGCGGTCAAGAGACCCAGTACTTC
CATSEGTSGQETQYF
>TRBD1|-|TRBJ2-3|TRBV6-5
TGTGCCAGCACGCCGGACAGGGTTTCCGATACGCAGTATTTT
CASTPDRVSDTQYF
>TRBD1|-|TRBJ1-1|TRBV9
TGTGCCAGCAGCGTGGACAGGACTGAAGCTTTCTTT
CASSVDRTEAFF
>-|-|TRBJ2-6|TRBV2
TGTGCCAGCAGTGTTCCGTTTTCGAGACCGAGGACTGGGGCCAACGTCCTGACTTTC
CASSVPFSRPRTGANVLTF
>-|once|TRBJ2-1|TRBV27
TGTGCCAGCAGTTCAGGCGGGTTCGACAATGAGCAGTTCTTC
CASSSGGFDNEQFF
>-|-|TRBJ2-1|TRBV9
TGTGCCAGCAGCCCTGGACAGAGGAATGAGCAGTTCTTC
CASSPGQRNEQFF
>-|-|TRBJ1-1|TRBV6-5
TGTGCCACCCGGACAGCCCTGAACACTGAAGCTTTCTTT
CATRTALNTEAFF
>-|-|TRBJ1-5|TRBV4-1
TGCGCCAGCAGCTCGGACAGTACAAGCAATCAGCCCCAGCATTTT
CASSSDSTSNQPQHF
>-|-|TRBJ2-7|TRBV7-2
TGTGCCAGCAGCTTGCGTCTCCAGGGCCGAGTCTACGAGCAGTACTTC
CASSLRLQGRVYEQYF
>TRBD1|-|TRBJ1-2|TRBV20-1
TGCAGTGCTAGTATTACTGGGACAGGGGATAACTATGGCTACACCTTC
CSASITGTGDNYGYTF
>TRBD1|-|TRBJ1-2|TRBV29-1
TGCAGCGTTGAAGATCGCCCCAACATACAGGGGATCGGTGGCTACACCTTC
CSVEDRPNIQGIGGYTF
>-|-|TRBJ1-6|TRBV2
TGTGCCAGCAGTGCAGGGCCCAATTCACCCCTCCACTTT
CASSAGPNSPLHF
>-|-|TRBJ1-1|TRBV3-1/TRBV3-2
TGTGCCAGCAGCTTCAGGTTGAACACTGAAGCTTTCTTT
CASSFRLNTEAFF
>TRBD1|-|TRBJ2-7|TRBV5-1
TGCGCCAGCCGCCAGGGGGCACTGACCTACGAGCAGTACTTC
CASRQGALTYEQYF
>-|-|TRBJ1-1|TRBV6-5
TGTGCCAGCAGTAGGACACCCTCGGGCACTGAAGCTTTCTTT
CASSRTPSGTEAFF
>-|-|TRBJ1-4|TRBV20-1
TGCAGTGTACTACATGAAAAACTGTTTTTT
CSVLHEKLFF
>TRBD1|-|TRBJ2-7|TRBV19
TGTGCCAGTAGTACCAGAGGGACAGGGGGCAGGTCCTACGAGCAGTACTTC
CASSTRGTGGRSYEQYF
>-|once|TRBJ1-5|TRBV5-5
TGTGCCAGCAGCTTGGTAGGAGAGAGCAATCAGCCCCAGCATTTT
CASSLVGESNQPQHF
>TRBD1|-|TRBJ1-2|TRBV28
TGTGCCAGCAGTTTCCACAGGGGGCCAACTATTGGCTACACCTTC
CASSFHRGPTIGYTF
>-|-|TRBJ1-1|TRBV7-2
TGTGCCAGCAGCTTAGTGGGCAGGGTGGCTTTCTTT
CASSLVGRVAFF
>-|-|TRBJ1-5|TRBV20-1
TGCAGTGCTAGTCAGAAGAGGGAGGATCAGCCCCAGCATTTT
CSASQKREDQPQHF
>-|-|TRBJ1-2|TRBV5-1
TGCGCCAGCAGCGGTGGGCAGAGCTATGGCTACACCTTC
CASSGGQSYGYTF
>TRBD1|-|TRBJ1-1|TRBV6-2/TRBV6-3
TGTGCCAGCAGTCACCAGGATGGGACAGGGACGCGAATTGAAGCTTTCTTT
CASSHQDGTGTRIEAFF
>-|once|TRBJ1-5|TRBV28
TGTGCCAGCAGTTTAAGGGCAGGGCGAGACAATCAGCCCCAGCATTTT
CASSLRAGRDNQPQHF
>TRBD2|-|TRBJ2-2|TRBV7-3
TGTGCCAGCAGCTTAACAGCTAGCGGGGGGGCGAACACCGGGGAGCTGTTTTTT
CASSLTASGGANTGELFF
>-|-|TRBJ2-7|TRBV14
TGTGCCAGCAGCCAAGGGGAGCCCTACGAGCAGTACTTC
CASSQGEPYEQYF
>TRBD1|few|TRBJ1-1|TRBV6-2/TRBV6-3
TGTGCCAGCAGTCAAAGACAGGGAAATACTGAAGCTTTCTTT
CASSQRQGNTEAFF
>-|-|TRBJ1-4|TRBV5-1
TGCGCCAGCAGCTTGGCCGGGGGTAATGAAAAACTGTTTTTT
CASSLAGGNEKLFF
>TRBD2|-|TRBJ2-7|TRBV6-5
TGTGCCAGCAGTTCCACTCGGAGACTAGCGCTCGAGCAGTACTTC
CASSSTRRLALEQYF
>-|-|TRBJ1-6|TRBV2
TGTGCCAGCAGTGAATCCAGGGGAAGTTCACCCCTCCACTTT
CASSESRGSSPLHF
>TRBD1|few|TRBJ1-5|TRBV4-1
TGCGCCAGCAGCCCAGGACAGGGGTACGATCAGCCCCAGCATTTT
CASSPGQGYDQPQHF
>TRBD1|-|TRBJ1-1|TRBV25-1
TGTGCCAGCAGCACCACAGGGGTCCTCACTGAAGCTTTCTTT
CASSTTGVLTEAFF
>-|few|TRBJ1-2|TRBV12-3/TRBV12-4
TGTGCCAGCAGTTCCACAGGAGAGTATGGCTACACCTTC
CASSSTGEYGYTF
>TRBD2|-|TRBJ2-1|TRBV27
TGTGCCAGCAGTTTCCCTTATAGCGGGCCTTACAATGAGCAGTTCTTC
CASSFPYSGPYNEQFF
>-|-|TRBJ2-2|TRBV18
TGTGCCAGCTCACCAGCGGGTCCGGACACCGGGGAGCTGTTTTTT
CASSPAGPDTGELFF
>-|-|TRBJ1-3|TRBV2
TGTGCCAGCAGTAGACAGGCCGCTGGAAACACCATATATTTT
CASSRQAAGNTIYF
>TRBD1|few|TRBJ1-6|TRBV10-3
TGTGCCATCAGTGCGATGACAGGGGGGAATTCACCCCTCCACTTT
CAISAMTGGNSPLHF
>-|once|TRBJ2-3|TRBV5-6
TGTGCCAGCAGCACAGCCTTCAGGGTTACTAGCACAGATACGCAGTATTTT
CASSTAFRVTSTDTQYF
>-|-|TRBJ2-1|TRBV6-5
TGTGCCAGCAGAGTTGCGGGTCAGTACAATGAGCAGTTCTTC
CASRVAGQYNEQFF
>-|-|TRBJ1-5|TRBV7-8
TGTGCCAGCAGCTTAGGAGGGGGTCAGCCCCAGCATTTT
CASSLGGGQPQHF
>-|few|TRBJ1-5|TRBV18
TGTGCCAGCTCTTCATCCGCAACAGGGACGGGTCAGCCCCAGCATTTT
CASSSSATGTGQPQHF
>-|-|TRBJ1-1|TRBV18
TGTGCCAGCTCACCACAGGGACACAAGAACACTGAAGCTTTCTTT
CASSPQGHKNTEAFF
>-|-|TRBJ1-2|TRBV6-4
TGTGCCAGCAGTCCCTACTATGGCTACACCTTC
CASSPYYGYTF
>-|-|TRBJ1-4|TRBV6-5
TGTGCCAGCAGTTACGACAGCCTCGATAATGAAAAACTGTTTTTT
CASSYDSLDNEKLFF
>-|-|TRBJ1-2|TRBV19
TGTGCCACCCAATCGGAAGCGCGGATTAACTATGGCTACACCTTC
CATQSEARINYGYTF
>TRBD1|-|TRBJ1-1|TRBV10-3
TGTGCCATCAGTGAGGCCGCCGGGACAGTGAACACTGAAGCTTTCTTT
CAISEAAGTVNTEAFF
>-|-|TRBJ2-3|TRBV7-3
TGTGCCAGCAGCTCCCAACAGGGAAGAGGGCAGTATTTT
CASSSQQGRGQYF
>-|once|TRBJ2-5|TRBV4-3
TGCGCCAGCAGCCCCCACGCGGGAGAGACCCAGTACTTC
CASSPHAGETQYF
>TRBD1|-|TRBJ1-3|TRBV4-2
TGTGCCAGCAGCCGGGGACAGGACCCCTCTGGAAACACCATATATTTT
CASSRGQDPSGNTIYF